The 25 T cell receptor beta chains given below trace back to one sample, sequenced in a study of response to subunit inactivated influenza vaccine. TCRdb ran MiXCR on the RT-PCR reads and lists one entry per CDR3 protein. In the table there are some 850,000 distinct CDR3 sequences, about 18% of which are singletons. Sequenced material: PBMCs from blood, taken 5 to 6 days after vaccination. These receptors were obtained from a man aged 50 to 59 who received an inactivated influenza vaccine.

This clonotype was observed at least ten times. The gene calls are TRBV20-1 and TRBJ1-6; D call uncertain. The CDR3 is 13 amino acids. The V gene's germline CDR1 is DFQATT and CDR2 SNEGSKA (reference sequence). V was clipped by 3 bases and J by 7 bases, with 10 bases between them. The CDR3 nucleotides are TGCAGTGCTAGGGCACTGGGGAATTCACCCCTCCACTTT. This encodes CSARALGNSPLHF.

The V and J genes are TRBV20-1 and TRBJ2-7; 12 nucleotides line up with TRBD2. The CDR3 runs to 17 residues. V shed 4 bases and J 1 base; nucleotides not matched to a gene: 11. The germline CDR1 and CDR2 sequences are DFQATT and SNEGSKA (reference sequence). The CDR3, as DNA: TGCAGTGCTAACCGGCTAGCGGGAGGGGCAACGTCCTACGAGCAGTACTTC. As protein: CSANRLAGGATSYEQYF.

The CDR3 loop reads CASSQDPDSYGYTF. The CDR3 coding sequence is TGTGCCAGCAGCCAAGATCCGGACAGCTATGGCTACACCTTC. The gene calls are TRBV4-2 and TRBJ1-2; a weak D match, TRBD1 (6 bases). The CDR3 is 14 residues long. The V end was cut by 0 bases, the J end by 4 bases, with 9 bases between. Germline CDR1 LGHNA, CDR2 YNFKEQ.

This clonotype was recorded at least ten times. The chain is built from TRBV12-3 or TRBV12-4 and TRBJ1-2, with 7 bases fitting TRBD1. CDR3 length: 14 residues. The V gene end was trimmed by 5 bases and the J gene end by 1 base; junction bases not matched to a gene: 4. CDR3 sequence (DNA): TGTGCCAGCAGTCACGGGGACAGTAACTATGGCTACACCTTC. This translates into CASSHGDSNYGYTF.

This clonotype was counted only a few times. This chain links TRBV29-1 with TRBJ2-6; D is unresolved. The length of the CDR3 is 15 residues. Germline V gene lookup returns CDR1 SQVTM and CDR2 ANQGSEA. V was cut by 0 bases and J by 1 base, with 7 bases left in between. This chain's CDR3 is CSVEDWGSGANVLTF. DNA of the CDR3: TGCAGCGTTGAAGATTGGGGTTCTGGGGCCAACGTCCTGACTTTC.

The V gene is TRBV4-1, the J gene TRBJ2-3, with D maybe TRBD1 (6 bases). Germline loops: CDR1 MGHRA, CDR2 YSYEKL. The CDR3 length is 14 residues. Between the trimmed V and J ends, which lost 0 bases and 3 bases, there was a span of 7 bases. The CDR3 DNA is TGCGCCAGCAGCCAAGAACAGGGTACAGATACGCAGTATTTT. It translates to CASSQEQGTDTQYF.

The CDR3 sequence: CAISESAYGYTF. In nucleotides, the CDR3 is TGTGCCATCAGTGAGTCGGCGTATGGCTACACCTTC. The chain employs TRBV10-3 and TRBJ1-2; no definite D call. The V gene lost 0 bases and the J gene lost 5 bases, with 4 bases spanning the gap. The germline gives CDR1 ENHRY, CDR2 SYGVKD. CDR3 length: 12 amino acids.

This clonotype was picked up many times. The rearrangement uses TRBV20-1 and TRBJ1-1, with D unresolved. The CDR3 is 13 residues long. The germline CDR1 and CDR2 sequences are DFQATT and SNEGSKA (reference sequence). With 0 bases removed from V and 0 bases from J, the gap between germline ends came to 5 bases. CDR3 sequence reads: CSARDLMNTEAFF. CDR3 nucleotides: TGCAGTGCTAGAGATCTAATGAACACTGAAGCTTTCTTT.

In its sample, this clonotype was seen a few times. The chain carries TRBV12-3 or TRBV12-4 and TRBJ2-5; 10 bases map to TRBD1. This CDR3 comprises 15 residues. V lost 6 bases to trimming and J lost 7 bases; unmatched junction nucleotides: 11. The CDR3 loop reads CASSKGQGGSRTQYF. The CDR3 DNA reads TGTGCCAGCAGCAAAGGACAGGGGGGGTCTAGGACCCAGTACTTC.

This clonotype was counted many times. V is TRBV14 and J is TRBJ2-7, with D possibly matching TRBD2 (5 bases). The CDR3 totals 13 residues. Germline V gives CDR1 SGHDN, CDR2 FVKESK. Trimming pared 0 bases from V and 6 bases from J, leaving 9 bases between. The CDR3 region is CASSQDLRGEQYF. In nucleotides, the CDR3 is TGTGCCAGCAGCCAAGATTTACGGGGCGAGCAGTACTTC. Full variable domain (rest looked up from reference TRBV14 and TRBJ2-7): EAGVTQFPSHSVIEKGQTVTLRCDPISGHDNLYWYRRVMGKEIKFLLHFVKESKQDESGMPNNRFLAERTGGTYSTLKVQPAELEDSGVYFCASSQDLRGEQYFGPGTRLTVT.

This clonotype has a count of ten or more. DNA of the CDR3: TGTGCCAGCAGTTTAATGGGCTATGGCTACACCTTC. Protein sequence: CASSLMGYGYTF. The chain employs TRBV12-3 or TRBV12-4 and TRBJ1-2; no reliable D call. This CDR3 contains 12 residues. V was clipped by 2 bases and J by 4 bases, with 5 bases between them.

As regards this clonotype: A junction boundary mismatches the germline segment, possibly from a read error. This chain links TRBV7-9 with TRBJ2-1, with 8 bases identical to TRBD1. Germline lookup yields CDR1 SEHNR and CDR2 FQNEAQ (reference sequence). The CDR3 totals 17 residues. The CDR3 spells CSSSLGSGRGRLDEQFF. DNA of the CDR3: TGTTCCAGCAGCTTAGGTTCGGGCAGGGGGCGCTTAGATGAGCAGTTCTTC.

V usage is TRBV25-1 and J usage is TRBJ2-3; no clear D gene. The CDR3 runs to 11 residues. V shed 6 bases and J shed 7 bases, with 8 bases lying between them. Germline assignment: CDR1 MGHDK and CDR2 SYGVNS. CDR3 nucleotide sequence: TGTGCCAGCAGCAGAGTTAATACGCAGTATTTT. It specifies CASSRVNTQYF.

This clonotype occurred a few times. The chain carries TRBV29-1 and TRBJ2-7; 9 nucleotides match TRBD1. Germline V CDR1 and CDR2: SQVTM, ANQGSEA. Trimming took 5 bases from V and 0 from J; bases not matched to a gene: 11. CDR3 size: 16 residues. Here the CDR3 reads CSVTGQGLSSSYEQYF. Written as DNA, the CDR3 is TGCAGCGTTACGGGACAGGGACTCTCAAGCTCCTACGAGCAGTACTTC.

This clonotype was detected only a few times. This chain connects TRBV7-6 to TRBJ2-1; TRBD2 matches 11 bases. CDR3 size: 18 residues. Trimming removed 1 base from V and 6 bases from J; junction bases left unmatched: 11. Per the germline V gene, CDR1 is SGHVS and CDR2 is FNYEAQ. CDR3 residues: CASSLEAELAGELNEQFF. Here the CDR3 DNA reads TGTGCCAGCAGCTTAGAGGCTGAACTAGCGGGAGAACTCAATGAGCAGTTCTTC.

The chain carries TRBV28 and TRBJ1-6; D not resolved. Germline values: CDR1 MDHEN, CDR2 SYDVKM. V lost 7 bases, J lost 8 bases, and 12 bases lay in between. This CDR3 is built from 13 residues. For the CDR3, the DNA is TGTGCCAGCACTAAGGGTTTTTATTCACCCCTCCACTTT. Encoded protein: CASTKGFYSPLHF.

This clonotype occurred a few times. The V gene is TRBV12-3 or TRBV12-4, the J gene TRBJ2-3, with TRBD2 matching over 11 bases. This CDR3 spans 16 amino acids. The J segment lost 4 bases and the V segment lost 6 bases, leaving 9 bases of the junction unmatched. The CDR3 is CASRYETSGASDTQYF. CDR3 in DNA: TGTGCCAGCAGATACGAGACTAGCGGGGCTTCAGATACGCAGTATTTT.

The chain recombines TRBV7-2 with TRBJ2-3, with D possibly TRBD2 on 5 matching bases. Deletions cut 5 bases from V and 10 bases from J, with 16 bases between. Germline CDR1 SGHTA, CDR2 FQGNSA. The CDR3 loop spans 13 amino acids. CDR3: CASSGARAEAQYF. Written as DNA, the CDR3 is TGTGCCAGCAGCGGCGCAAGAGCGGAAGCGCAGTATTTT.

The genes are TRBV12-3 or TRBV12-4 and TRBJ1-4, with TRBD1 matching 8 bases. V shed 3 bases and J 7 bases; nucleotides not matched to a gene: 4. The CDR3 covers 14 residues. The CDR3 spells CASSLRTGFEKLFF. In nucleotides, the CDR3 is TGTGCCAGCAGTTTGAGGACAGGGTTTGAAAAACTGTTTTTT.

The V gene is TRBV7-2, the J gene TRBJ2-5, with D perhaps being TRBD1 or TRBD2 (5 bases each). Between the trimmed V and J ends, which lost 6 bases and 7 bases, there was a span of 18 bases. The CDR3 consists of 14 residues. The germline V gene encodes CDR1 SGHTA and CDR2 FQGNSA. Here the CDR3 reads CASRAGAGVGTQYF. The CDR3 coding sequence is TGTGCCAGCAGAGCCGGGGCCGGAGTTGGGACCCAGTACTTC.

The rearrangement links TRBV7-2 to TRBJ1-1; D may be TRBD1 (5 bases). This CDR3 comprises 14 residues. Germline V CDR1 and CDR2: SGHTA, FQGNSA. The V end was cut by 3 bases, the J end by 5 bases, with 13 bases between. The CDR3 is CASSLMGRGTEAFF. CDR3 nucleotides: TGTGCCAGCAGCTTGATGGGGCGCGGGACTGAAGCTTTCTTT.

A few counts support this clonotype. The DNA for the CDR3 is TGTGCCAGCAGTTACGCCGGGACTATCTACGAGCAGTACTTC. It yields the protein CASSYAGTIYEQYF. This chain connects TRBV6-2 or TRBV6-3 to TRBJ2-7; 7 bases line up with TRBD2. This CDR3 contains 14 residues. V was clipped by 2 bases and J by 3 bases; unmatched bases: 4. The germline gives CDR1 MNHEY, CDR2 SVGEGT.

In this sample, this clonotype turned up many times. The chain uses TRBV18 and TRBJ2-1; no clear D. V was shortened by 1 base and J by 1 base, with 2 bases between the two germline ends. The length of the CDR3 is 13 residues. Germline-derived CDR1 and CDR2 are KGHSH and LQKENI. The CDR3 here is CASSPQSYNEQFF. The CDR3 DNA sequence: TGTGCCAGCTCACCACAGTCCTACAATGAGCAGTTCTTC.

This clonotype was counted once. A much bigger clone sits one base away, suggesting this may be a read error. The chain carries TRBV29-1 and TRBJ1-2, with D perhaps matching TRBD1 (5 bases). This CDR3 is built from 11 residues. Germline CDR1 SQVTM, CDR2 ANQGSEA. V dropped 6 bases and J dropped 4 bases, with 9 bases sitting between them. The CDR3, as DNA: TGCAGCGTCCGACAGACCTATGGCTACACCTTC. It codes for CSVRQTYGYTF.

V gene TRBV11-1 combines with J gene TRBJ2-2; D call uncertain. This CDR3 spans 18 amino acids. Trimming took off 0 bases at V and 4 bases at J, with 18 bases between the two ends. Per the germline V gene, CDR1 is SGHAT and CDR2 is FQDESV (reference sequence). The CDR3 reads CASSLARMSGLGTGELFF. CDR3 in DNA: TGTGCCAGCAGCTTAGCGCGGATGTCTGGGCTCGGCACCGGGGAGCTGTTTTTT.